These 27 T cell receptor beta chains were sequenced from one sample in a study of shared clonotypes between healthy human individuals. This table comes from immunoSEQ multiplex PCR, and its TCRdb copy is limited to in-frame clones, with some not included. The sample shows about 490,000 clones, 76% of them seen only once. Sequencing used PBMCs. These receptor sequences come from a woman in her thirties or forties in good health. Some clones in this sample may be carry-over from other donors' samples.

This clone was seen just once. The identical CDR3 is also encoded by other nucleotide sequences in the sample. The CDR3 protein is CASSLGNRGSTDTQYF. The CDR3, as DNA: TGTGCCAGCAGCTTGGGTAACAGGGGGTCCACAGATACGCAGTATTTT. V gene TRBV11-2 combines with J gene TRBJ2-3; TRBD1 matches 8 bases. With 3 bases clipped from V and 2 bases from J, the junction kept 7 bases outside the gene matches. Germline loops: CDR1 SGHAT, CDR2 FQNNGV. The length of the CDR3 is 16 residues.

Turning to this clone: The sample has other DNA sequences that encode this CDR3 too. This chain links TRBV28 with TRBJ1-1; no clear D. From germline, CDR1 is MDHEN and CDR2 SYDVKM. Between the trimmed V and J ends, which lost 2 bases and 1 base, there was a span of 5 bases. The CDR3 runs to 13 residues. DNA of the CDR3: TGTGCCAGCAGTTTAAGGCAGAACACTGAAGCTTTCTTT. This encodes CASSLRQNTEAFF.

This chain uses TRBV7-3 with TRBJ2-7, with 7 bases identical to TRBD2. The V gene's germline CDR1 is SGHTA and CDR2 FQGTGA. Germline trimming cut 0 bases from V and 1 base from J; bases unmatched to any gene: 3. The length of the CDR3 is 15 residues. In DNA form, the CDR3 reads TGTGCCAGCAGCTTAACTACGGGAGGATCCTACGAGCAGTACTTC. Encoded protein: CASSLTTGGSYEQYF.

This chain connects TRBV4-1 to TRBJ2-3, with 14 bases fitting TRBD2. V was clipped by 4 bases and J by 5 bases; unmatched bases: 2. Germline CDR1 is MGHRA and CDR2 is YSYEKL. The CDR3 spans 15 residues. As DNA, the CDR3 is TGCGCCAGCAGCCGGACTAGCGGGAGGCAAGATACGCAGTATTTT. This sequence encodes CASSRTSGRQDTQYF.

V usage is TRBV9 and J usage is TRBJ1-2, with 8 bases that match TRBD1. The CDR3 spans 15 residues. Trimming removed 4 bases from V and 0 bases from J; junction bases left unmatched: 5. Germline CDR1 SGDLS, CDR2 YYNGEE. CDR3 sequence: CASSTGTGSNYGYTF. The CDR3 DNA reads TGTGCCAGCAGCACCGGGACAGGTTCTAACTATGGCTACACCTTC.

V usage is TRBV14 and J usage is TRBJ2-5; TRBD2 matches at 11 bases. Germline V gives CDR1 SGHDN, CDR2 FVKESK. J lost 1 base, V lost 4 bases, and 2 bases had no gene match. CDR3 length equals 15 residues. CDR3 coding DNA: TGTGCCAGCAGCCGACTAGCGGGAATCCAAGAGACCCAGTACTTC. Translation gives CASSRLAGIQETQYF.

The chain carries TRBV4-3 and TRBJ2-7; weak D call: TRBD1 (5 bases). This CDR3 spans 15 amino acids. The V end lost 0 bases, the J end lost 4 bases, and 13 bases lay between the germline ends. The germline CDR1 and CDR2 sequences are LGHNA and YSLEER. This chain's CDR3 is CASSQDSTAGYEQYF. In DNA form, the CDR3 reads TGCGCCAGCAGCCAAGATTCGACAGCCGGGTACGAGCAGTACTTC.

The chain recombines TRBV5-3 with TRBJ2-5, with TRBD1 matching over 10 bases. Being an ORF, TRBV5-3 has a function that is uncertain. This CDR3 has 18 amino acids. After removal of 2 bases from V and 1 base from J, the junction contained 11 bases not matched to a gene. Here the CDR3 DNA reads TGTGCCAGAAGCTTTAGGGGACAGGGGAATGAGGTCCAAGAGACCCAGTACTTC. Translated, it gives CARSFRGQGNEVQETQYF.

The chain is built from TRBV21-1 and TRBJ2-1; the listed D gene, TRBD2, was not tested against the DNA. TRBV21-1 is termed a pseudogene. The length of the CDR3 is 12 residues. The DNA for the CDR3 is TGTGCCAGCAGCAGTCTATTCAATGAGCAGTTCTTC. Protein product: CASSSLFNEQFF.

CDR3 sequence: CASSHPQGGRHEQYF. The CDR3 region has the DNA TGTGCCAGCAGCCACCCCCAGGGTGGAAGGCACGAGCAGTACTTC. The chain employs TRBV14 and TRBJ2-7; possibly TRBD1 for D (5 bases). The CDR3 covers 15 residues. Trimming stripped 3 bases from V and 5 bases from J, with 17 bases between. The V gene's germline CDR1 is SGHDN and CDR2 FVKESK.

This chain links TRBV21-1 with TRBJ2-3; TRBD2 was called by the table and not checked on the DNA. TRBV21-1 is a listed pseudogene. This CDR3 is 16 amino acids long. The CDR3 coding sequence is TGTGCCAGCCCCGGGGAGGGCGAAGCACGGGGAGATACGCAGTATTTT. Translation gives CASPGEGEARGDTQYF.

With regard to this clone: This specimen includes other DNA sequences encoding the same CDR3. The rearrangement links TRBV9 to TRBJ2-7; 8 bases fit TRBD2. CDR3 length: 14 amino acids. Germline lookup yields CDR1 SGDLS and CDR2 YYNGEE. With V trimmed by 1 base and J by 0 bases, 0 bases remained unmatched. The CDR3 protein is CASSVTSGSYEQYF. The CDR3 DNA reads as TGTGCCAGCAGCGTAACTAGCGGCTCCTACGAGCAGTACTTC.

The genes are TRBV4-2 and TRBJ2-5; D possibly corresponds to TRBD2 (6 bases). V was cut by 1 base and J by 0 bases, with 12 bases left in between. CDR1 LGHNA and CDR2 YNFKEQ come from the germline V gene. This CDR3 spans 16 amino acids. The CDR3 reads CASSQGRGTHQETQYF. As DNA, the CDR3 is TGTGCCAGCAGCCAAGGTCGGGGGACCCACCAAGAGACCCAGTACTTC.

This chain joins TRBV5-4 and TRBJ2-1; D possibly matches TRBD1 or TRBD2 (5 bases each). Trimming removed 0 bases from V and 0 bases from J, with 13 bases in between. CDR3 size: 17 residues. CDR1 is SGHNT and CDR2 is YYREEE in the germline V gene (reference sequence). CDR3: CASSLGGPLSSYNEQFF. The CDR3 DNA is TGTGCCAGCAGCTTGGGGGGACCGCTGAGCTCCTACAATGAGCAGTTCTTC.

The chain couples TRBV7-9 to TRBJ2-1; D possibly corresponds to TRBD2 (6 bases). V was pared by 1 base and J by 5 bases, with 9 bases between. The length of the CDR3 is 14 residues. The germline gives CDR1 SEHNR, CDR2 FQNEAQ (reference sequence). CDR3 sequence reads: CASSLGRGNNEQFF. CDR3 DNA: TGTGCCAGCAGCTTAGGGAGGGGCAACAATGAGCAGTTCTTC.

The V gene is TRBV7-6, the J gene TRBJ2-7; D might be TRBD1 (6 bases). CDR1 and CDR2 (germline): SGHVS, FNYEAQ. Trimming took off 1 base at V and 3 bases at J, with 10 bases between the two ends. The CDR3 is 14 residues long. The CDR3 DNA reads as TGTGCCAGCAGCTTAGGACAGGAGGACTACGAGCAGTACTTC. It specifies CASSLGQEDYEQYF.

The gene calls are TRBV7-2 and TRBJ1-3, with 11 bases that match TRBD1. This CDR3 spans 19 amino acids. Trimming removed 3 bases from V and 0 bases from J; junction bases left unmatched: 10. In germline, CDR1 is SGHTA, CDR2 FQGNSA. The CDR3 region is CASSLPGTGGAPSGNTIYF. The CDR3 nucleotides are TGTGCCAGCAGCTTGCCCGGGACAGGGGGTGCCCCCTCTGGAAACACCATATATTTT.

The chain joins TRBV7-2 to TRBJ2-1; D possibly corresponds to TRBD2 (6 bases). V dropped 5 bases and J dropped 6 bases, with 11 bases sitting between them. Germline CDR1 and CDR2: SGHTA and FQGNSA. This CDR3 is 13 amino acids long. CDR3 in amino acids: CASSRASANEQFF. The CDR3 DNA follows: TGTGCCAGCAGCCGGGCTAGCGCCAATGAGCAGTTCTTC.

In the case of this clone: One end of the junction is discordant with germline, which a read error may explain. The V gene is TRBV18, the J gene TRBJ1-1; D is undetermined. CDR3 length: 15 amino acids. Per the germline V gene, CDR1 is KGHSH and CDR2 is LQKENI. The CDR3 nucleotides read TGTGCCAGCTCCCCACCACTTGTATTGAACACTGAAGCTTTCTTT. It codes for CASSPPLVLNTEAFF.

V is TRBV7-9 and J is TRBJ2-7, with no clear D. The germline V gene has CDR1 SEHNR and CDR2 FQNEAQ (reference sequence). Trimming shortened V by 3 bases and J by 4 bases, and 7 bases separated the two germline ends. The CDR3 contains 12 residues. The CDR3 bases are TGTGCCAGCAGCTTGAACCCTTACGAGCAGTACTTC. The encoded protein is CASSLNPYEQYF.

Here the CDR3 reads CSVESSGHISYNEQFF. CDR3 in DNA: TGCAGCGTTGAATCGAGTGGGCATATATCCTACAATGAGCAGTTCTTC. The chain carries TRBV29-1 and TRBJ2-1, with D uncertain. Deletions cut 2 bases from V and 1 base from J, with 15 bases between. Per germline, CDR1 SQVTM and CDR2 ANQGSEA. This CDR3 is 16 amino acids long.

The chain couples TRBV6-1 to TRBJ2-7, with TRBD1 as a possible D gene (6 bases). Trimming removed 7 bases from V and 0 bases from J, with 16 bases in between. CDR1 and CDR2 from the germline V gene are MNHNS and SASEGT. The CDR3 has 15 amino acids. CDR3 DNA: TGTGCCAGCACCGCCACAGGGTTAAGCTCCTACGAGCAGTACTTC. The encoded protein is CASTATGLSSYEQYF.

The CDR3 DNA reads TGTGCCAGCAGTTTCCCCCGGGGGGCTGGGGCCAACGTCCTGACTTTC. Translated: CASSFPRGAGANVLTF. V is TRBV28 and J is TRBJ2-6; 7 bases agree with TRBD2. The CDR3 spans 16 residues. Germline V gene lookup returns CDR1 MDHEN and CDR2 SYDVKM. J gave up 2 bases and V 3 bases, and 4 bases lay outside the gene matches.

As to this clone: This is likely an artifact of a read error, given a far larger clone one base away. V usage is TRBV7-7 and J usage is TRBJ2-5; TRBD1 or TRBD2 may be the D gene (6 bases each). The CDR3 runs to 14 residues. Germline CDR1 reads SSHAT; CDR2 reads FNYEAQ (reference sequence). The CDR3 is CVSSLTRGAETQYF. DNA for the CDR3: TGTGTCAGCAGCTTAACTAGGGGGGCGGAGACCCAGTACTTC.

The CDR3 nucleotides read TGCGCCAGCAGCCAAGAGGATCGGGGGACGCAGCCCCAGCATTTT. It codes for CASSQEDRGTQPQHF. This sequence joins TRBV4-1 and TRBJ1-5, with a weak D call TRBD1 (5 bases). Germline CDR1 and CDR2: MGHRA and YSYEKL. The CDR3 covers 15 residues. Trimming took off 0 bases at V and 7 bases at J, with 13 bases between the two ends.

V is TRBV7-8 and J is TRBJ2-1; the match to TRBD1 covers 8 bases. Per germline, CDR1 SGHVS and CDR2 FQNEAQ. The CDR3 runs 14 residues. The V gene end was trimmed by 5 bases and the J gene end by 4 bases; junction bases not matched to a gene: 4. CDR3 sequence reads: CASSLRTGYNEQFF. The DNA for the CDR3 is TGTGCCAGCAGCCTGAGGACAGGGTACAATGAGCAGTTCTTC. Using reference TRBV7-8 and TRBJ2-1 for the parts outside the CDR3, the full variable domain is GAGVSQSPRYKVAKRGQDVALRCDPISGHVSLFWYQQALGQGPEFLTYFQNEAQLDKSGLPSDRFFAERPEGSVSTLKIQRTQQEDSAVYLCASSLRTGYNEQFFGPGTRLTVL.

A word on this clone: A read error may be the cause here, since a much bigger clone is one base away. The chain couples TRBV15 to TRBJ2-7; 8 bases fit TRBD1. The CDR3 runs 13 residues. CDR1 and CDR2 from the germline V gene are LNHNV and YYDKDF (reference sequence). CDR3 nucleotides: TGTGCCACCAGCAGGGACAGGGTAACCGAGCAGCACTTC. This codes for CATSRDRVTEQHF.